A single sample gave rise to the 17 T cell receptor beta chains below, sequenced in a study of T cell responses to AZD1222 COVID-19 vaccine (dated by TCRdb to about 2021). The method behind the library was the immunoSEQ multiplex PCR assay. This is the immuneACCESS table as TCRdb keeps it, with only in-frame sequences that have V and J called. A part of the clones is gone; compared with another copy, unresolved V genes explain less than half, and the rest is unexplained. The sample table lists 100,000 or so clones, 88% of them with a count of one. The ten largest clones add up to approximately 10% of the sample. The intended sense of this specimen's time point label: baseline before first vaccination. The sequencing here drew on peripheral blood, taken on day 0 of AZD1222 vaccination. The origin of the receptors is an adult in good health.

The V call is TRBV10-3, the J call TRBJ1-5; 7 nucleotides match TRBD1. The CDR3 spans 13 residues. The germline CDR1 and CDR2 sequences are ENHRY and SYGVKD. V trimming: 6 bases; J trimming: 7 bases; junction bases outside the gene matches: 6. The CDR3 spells CAIRDDRAQPQHF. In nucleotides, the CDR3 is TGTGCCATCAGAGACGACAGGGCCCAGCCCCAGCATTTT.

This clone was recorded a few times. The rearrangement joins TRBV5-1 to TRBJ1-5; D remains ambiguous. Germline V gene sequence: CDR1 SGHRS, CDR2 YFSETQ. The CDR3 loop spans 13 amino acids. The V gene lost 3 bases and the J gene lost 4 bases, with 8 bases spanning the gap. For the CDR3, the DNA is TGCGCCAGCAGCTCCTCAGGTAATCAGCCCCAGCATTTT. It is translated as CASSSSGNQPQHF.

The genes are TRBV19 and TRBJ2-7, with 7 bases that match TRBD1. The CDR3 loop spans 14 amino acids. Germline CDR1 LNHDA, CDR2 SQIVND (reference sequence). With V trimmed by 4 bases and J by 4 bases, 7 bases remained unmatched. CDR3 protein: CASSTATGSYEQYF. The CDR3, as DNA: TGTGCCAGTAGTACTGCGACAGGGTCGTACGAGCAGTACTTC.

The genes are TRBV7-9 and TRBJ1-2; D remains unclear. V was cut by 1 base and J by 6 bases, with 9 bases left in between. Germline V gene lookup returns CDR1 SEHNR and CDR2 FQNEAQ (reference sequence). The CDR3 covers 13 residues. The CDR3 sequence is CASSLGRLNGYTF. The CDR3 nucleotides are TGTGCCAGCAGCTTAGGGAGGCTCAATGGCTACACCTTC. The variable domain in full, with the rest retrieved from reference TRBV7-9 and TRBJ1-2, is DTGVSQNPRHKITKRGQNVTFRCDPISEHNRLYWYRQTLGQGPEFLTYFQNEAQLEKSRLLSDRFSAERPKGSFSTLEIQRTEQGDSAMYLCASSLGRLNGYTFGSGTRLTVV.

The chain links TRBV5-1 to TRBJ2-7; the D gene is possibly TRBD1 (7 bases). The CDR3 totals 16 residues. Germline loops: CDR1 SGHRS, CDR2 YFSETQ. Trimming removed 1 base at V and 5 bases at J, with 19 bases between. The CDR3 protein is CASSLRQGGSSDEQYF. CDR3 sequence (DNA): TGCGCCAGCAGCTTGAGACAGGGTGGCTCTAGCGACGAGCAGTACTTC.

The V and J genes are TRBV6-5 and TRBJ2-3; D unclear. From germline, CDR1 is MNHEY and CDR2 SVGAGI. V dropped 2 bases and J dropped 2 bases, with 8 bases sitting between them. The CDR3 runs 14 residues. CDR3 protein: CASSYRSHTDTQYF. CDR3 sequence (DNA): TGTGCCAGCAGTTACCGGAGCCACACAGATACGCAGTATTTT.

The CDR3 bases are TGTGCCAGCAGCCCCCTACCTGGACTAGCGGGTGCAGATACGCAGTATTTT. Residues: CASSPLPGLAGADTQYF. The genes are TRBV9 and TRBJ2-3, with TRBD2 matching over 11 bases. There are 17 residues in the CDR3. V lost 4 bases to trimming and J lost 4 bases; unmatched junction nucleotides: 11. Germline loops: CDR1 SGDLS, CDR2 YYNGEE.

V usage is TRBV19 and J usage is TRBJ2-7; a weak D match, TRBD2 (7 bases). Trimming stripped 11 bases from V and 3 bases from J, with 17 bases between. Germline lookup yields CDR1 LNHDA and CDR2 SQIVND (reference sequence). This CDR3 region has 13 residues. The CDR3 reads CAAGVGGVYEQYF. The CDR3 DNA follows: TGTGCCGCCGGGGTAGGGGGGGTCTACGAGCAGTACTTC.

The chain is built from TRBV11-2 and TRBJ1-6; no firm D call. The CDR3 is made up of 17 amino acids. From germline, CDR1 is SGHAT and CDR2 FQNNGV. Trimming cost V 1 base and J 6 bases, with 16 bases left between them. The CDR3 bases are TGTGCCAGCAGCTTAGTTGCCGGGCAGCTAATTAATTCACCCCTCCACTTT. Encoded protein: CASSLVAGQLINSPLHF.

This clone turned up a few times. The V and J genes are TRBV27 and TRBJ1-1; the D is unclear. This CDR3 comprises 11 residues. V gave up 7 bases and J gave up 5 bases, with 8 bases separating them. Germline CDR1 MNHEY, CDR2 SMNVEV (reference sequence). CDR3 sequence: CASIGYTEAFF. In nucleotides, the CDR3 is TGTGCCAGCATAGGATATACTGAAGCTTTCTTT.

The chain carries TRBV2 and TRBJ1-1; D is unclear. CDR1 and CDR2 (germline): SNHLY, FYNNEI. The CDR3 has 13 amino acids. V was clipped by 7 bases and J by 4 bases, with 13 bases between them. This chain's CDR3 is CASTRSVGTEAFF. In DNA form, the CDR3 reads TGTGCCAGCACTCGGTCGGTGGGCACTGAAGCTTTCTTT.

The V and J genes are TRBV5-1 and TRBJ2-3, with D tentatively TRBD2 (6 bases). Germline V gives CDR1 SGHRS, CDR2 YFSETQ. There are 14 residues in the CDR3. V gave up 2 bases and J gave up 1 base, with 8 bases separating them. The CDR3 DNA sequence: TGCGCCAGCAGCTTCCCTAGCGGCACAGATACGCAGTATTTT. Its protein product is CASSFPSGTDTQYF.

CDR3 in amino acids: CASSLAPTDSNQPQHF. Here the CDR3 DNA reads TGTGCCAGCAGCTTAGCGCCCACCGACAGCAATCAGCCCCAGCATTTT. The chain joins TRBV7-8 to TRBJ1-5, with no clear D. The germline gives CDR1 SGHVS, CDR2 FQNEAQ. This CDR3 is built from 16 residues. The germline V and J ends were trimmed by 0 bases and 1 base, with 10 bases remaining between them.

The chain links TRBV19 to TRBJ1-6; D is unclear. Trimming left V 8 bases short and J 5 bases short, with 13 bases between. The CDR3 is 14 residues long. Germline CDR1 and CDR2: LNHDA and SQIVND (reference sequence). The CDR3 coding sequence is TGTGCCAGTTCCAGCGAACCCAATAATTCACCCCTCCACTTT. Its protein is CASSSEPNNSPLHF.

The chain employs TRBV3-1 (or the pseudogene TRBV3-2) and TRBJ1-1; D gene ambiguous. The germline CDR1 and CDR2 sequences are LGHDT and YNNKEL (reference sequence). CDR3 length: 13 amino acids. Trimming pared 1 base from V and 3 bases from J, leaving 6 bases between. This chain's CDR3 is CASSQGRDTEAFF. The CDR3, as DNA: TGTGCCAGCAGCCAAGGGCGGGACACTGAAGCTTTCTTT.

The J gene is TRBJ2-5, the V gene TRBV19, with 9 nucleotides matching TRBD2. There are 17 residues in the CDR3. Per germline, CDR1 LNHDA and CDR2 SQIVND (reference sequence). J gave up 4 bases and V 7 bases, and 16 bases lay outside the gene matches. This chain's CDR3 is CASNPPGASSGIETQYF. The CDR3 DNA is TGTGCCAGTAACCCCCCCGGGGCGTCTAGCGGGATAGAGACCCAGTACTTC.

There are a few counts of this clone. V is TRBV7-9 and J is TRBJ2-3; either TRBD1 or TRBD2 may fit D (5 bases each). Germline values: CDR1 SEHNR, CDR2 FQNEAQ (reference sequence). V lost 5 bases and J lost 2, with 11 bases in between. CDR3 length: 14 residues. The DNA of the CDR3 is TGTGCCAGCAGCACCTCGGGGCCCACAGATACGCAGTATTTT. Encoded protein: CASSTSGPTDTQYF.